The sequence of this T cell receptor (beta chain) was determined in a study of blood T cell repertoires in COVID-19 (TCRdb year 2020). Concerning the study at large: Collaborator samples came from the United States, Italy and Spain and covered acute and convalescent phases of COVID-19. The material from the prospective study consisted of cDNA or gDNA derived from T cells, B-cell-depleted T cells, or PBMCs. Subjects who had been exposed to COVID-19, were actively infected with it, or had recovered from it provided the deeply sampled blood TCRbeta repertoires that made up the dataset. The repertoires were made available in a free public database intended to serve as a resource for research on the immune response to SARS-CoV-2. Samples came from the ongoing ImmuneRACE study (first 160 participants) plus 1,254 subjects from 6 global collaborators. The sample metadata nearly always contained a de-identified subject ID, COVID-19 status, age in years and sex. Where available, HLA class I and class II types were taken from metadata supplied by the sample provider and were not determined by assay-based typing.

The immunoSEQ Assay, a bias-controlled multiplex PCR, was used to amplify TCRbeta CDR3 regions from genomic DNA. Per the authors' processing: Within the assay, amplification of reference gene primers was used to estimate how many nucleated cells each sample contained. To quantify the absolute abundance of each unique TCRbeta CDR3 rearrangement, sequence reads were collapsed and filtered. For each sample, productive Simpson clonality was calculated by taking the square root of Simpson's diversity index across productive rearrangements. Held by TCRdb, this immuneACCESS table contains in-frame sequences only and omits some clones. Under half of the omission traces to an unresolved V gene where checked; the cause of the rest is unknown. V and J calls plus clone size are reproduced from that table; the DNA served to infer D and trimming. The sample has over 250,000 clones on record, 75% to 90% of them singletons. The ten most abundant clones make up 2.2% of the sample.

Comments on this clone: Its antigen remains unidentified. Per-nucleotide qualities are absent, and no much larger clonotype sits a single base away.

The collaborating institutions used their own protocols to collect whole blood in K2EDTA tubes. For TCRbeta analysis, collaborator samples were shipped as frozen whole blood, as isolated PBMCs, or as DNA extracted from either sample type. The study at large found these results: How much clinical and demographic metadata was included differed by source and by participant, and the metadata was provided uncurated.

The V and J ends are trimmed by 8 bases and 5 bases, leaving 15 bases between them. The germline V gene (reference sequence) provides CDR1 GTSNPN and CDR2 SVGIG. From cysteine to phenylalanine, the CDR3 is 12 amino acids long. The entry retains the CDR3 DNA only, 36 bases that are in frame from base 1. This sequence originates from a man in his fifties with acute or convalescent COVID-19. The sequenced sample was peripheral blood. The chain couples TRBV30 to TRBJ1-1; the D gene assignment is ambiguous. The encoded CDR3 is CATKVGWTEAFF. DNA sequence: TGTGCCACCAAGGTCGGGTGGACTGAAGCTTTCTTT.